This T cell receptor beta chain was retrieved from a study of Ad26.COV2.S vaccination and SARS-CoV-2 variants. General study points: Assessments of TCR breadth and depth may have underestimated the total T cell responses. Placebo and vaccine recipients had non-spike TCR breadth that was similar. Vaccinees reportedly had broad spike-specific CD8+ and CD4+ T cell responses.

Specified treatment: 19 received Ad26.COV2.S at low or high dose, single or two shots; roughly five received placebo; per-sample allocation not given. All samples were drawn on day 63, counting from the first vaccine or placebo injection. Boston supplied an adult donor aged 18-55 years. This clone turned up a few times. Its antigen remains unknown. The CDR3 has 13 amino acids. The assay was immunoSEQ multiplex PCR, and TCRdb's table has in-frame clones only and misses some. The data show about 460,000 clones, nearly 90% seen once. This TCR came from a person aged 18-60 years who received the Ad26.COV2.S COVID-19 vaccine or a placebo. Here the sequenced sample was peripheral blood, taken in a trial of Ad26.COV2.S vaccine versus placebo. The J gene is TRBJ2-7, the V gene TRBV21-1; TRBD2 reflects the table's D call only, with no check against the DNA. TRBV21-1 is tagged as a pseudogene. CDR3 in amino acids: CASNLSSSYEQYF. CDR3 DNA: TGTGCCAGCAACTTATCGAGCTCCTACGAGCAGTACTTC.